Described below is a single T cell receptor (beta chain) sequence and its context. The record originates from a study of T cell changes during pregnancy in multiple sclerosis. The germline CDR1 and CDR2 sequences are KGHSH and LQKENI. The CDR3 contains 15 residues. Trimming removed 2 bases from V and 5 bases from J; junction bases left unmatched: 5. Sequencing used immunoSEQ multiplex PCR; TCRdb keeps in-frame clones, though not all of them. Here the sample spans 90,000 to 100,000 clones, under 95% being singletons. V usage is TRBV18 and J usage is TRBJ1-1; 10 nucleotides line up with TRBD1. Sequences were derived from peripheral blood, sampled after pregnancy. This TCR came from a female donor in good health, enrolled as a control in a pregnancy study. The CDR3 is CASSPIGQGGTEAFF. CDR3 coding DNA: TGTGCCAGCTCACCAATCGGACAGGGGGGAACTGAAGCTTTCTTT.